This T cell receptor beta chain was captured in a study of blood T cell repertoires in COVID-19. Whole-study context: Samples of COVID-19 (acute and convalescent) were obtained from the United States, Italy and Spain. In each case, the material was cDNA or gDNA derived from T cells, B-cell-depleted T cells, or PBMCs.

Original processing methods: It was from reference gene primer amplification that nucleated cell counts were estimated. The method was immunoSEQ multiplex PCR; TCRdb's version includes in-frame clones alone and lacks a portion of them. V and J calls and clone size are as listed in that table; D and trimming were resolved from the DNA. The top ten hold 10% of the sample, which has about 64,000 clones, 85% to 90% seen once. Cohort 3 recovery required two negative PCRs, clearance, or symptom resolution. Deletions cut 8 bases from V and 0 bases from J, with 9 bases between. Germline V gives CDR1 LGHDT, CDR2 YNNKEL (reference sequence). The CDR3 runs to 13 residues.

The clonotype was recovered from a woman between 40 and 50 years old who had recovered from COVID-19. The source material was PBMCs or T cells enriched from blood (not recorded which). This chain uses TRBV3-1 (or the pseudogene TRBV3-2) with TRBJ2-3; tentative D call: TRBD1 (5 bases). Here the CDR3 reads CASGRVSTDTQYF. The DNA of the CDR3 is TGTGCCAGCGGCAGGGTTAGCACAGATACGCAGTATTTT.